The 5 T cell receptor beta chains listed next were all sequenced from one sample in a study of shared clonotypes between healthy human individuals (TCRdb year 2020). The library was generated by the immunoSEQ multiplex PCR assay. TCRdb limited this immuneACCESS table to in-frame rearrangements with V and J called. A share of clones is missing; checked studies link under half to unresolved V genes, and the rest is unexplained. Recorded for this sample are 2 million to 3 million clones; roughly 93% of them occurred a single time. Around 0.37% of the sample lies in the top ten. The sample consisted of naive CD4+ T cells from PBMCs. This specimen's cell subset or site label, interpreted: CD45RA+ positively selected. The receptors here all came from a man between 18 and 35 years old in good health. Some clones in this sample may be carry-over from other donors' samples.

The chain recombines TRBV5-1 with TRBJ2-7; 8 positions match TRBD1. J was trimmed by 3 bases and V by 4 bases; bases with no gene match: 6. The CDR3 totals 14 residues. Germline V gene lookup returns CDR1 SGHRS and CDR2 YFSETQ. The DNA for the CDR3 is TGCGCCAGCAGCGAGGTTACAGGGGGCTACGAGCAGTACTTC. It encodes CASSEVTGGYEQYF.

The chain recombines TRBV6-6 with TRBJ1-2; D unclear. V lost 0 bases to trimming and J lost 2 bases, with 7 bases between them. Germline loops: CDR1 MNHNY, CDR2 SVGAGI (reference sequence). The CDR3 has 14 residues. In nucleotides, the CDR3 is TGTGCCAGCAGTTACTCCGCCAGGAACTATGGCTACACCTTC. Its translation is CASSYSARNYGYTF.

The chain has TRBV6-5 and TRBJ2-1; possibly TRBD1 or TRBD2 for D (5 bases each). The V gene lost 0 bases and the J gene lost 8 bases, with 11 bases spanning the gap. CDR3 size: 14 residues. Germline assignment: CDR1 MNHEY and CDR2 SVGAGI. The CDR3 region is CASSYSRGTYEQFF. DNA of the CDR3: TGTGCCAGCAGTTACTCGAGGGGCACATATGAGCAGTTCTTC.

V usage is TRBV11-3 and J usage is TRBJ2-1; D possibly corresponds to TRBD1 (6 bases). CDR3 size: 17 residues. Looked up from germline, CDR1 is SGHNT and CDR2 is YENEEA. Trimming took off 1 base at V and 4 bases at J, with 17 bases between the two ends. Here the CDR3 reads CASSLGVRGQKYNEQFF. Written as DNA, the CDR3 is TGTGCCAGCAGCTTAGGGGTTCGTGGACAGAAATACAATGAGCAGTTCTTC.

This chain links TRBV28 with TRBJ1-2; 8 bases line up with TRBD1. CDR1 MDHEN and CDR2 SYDVKM come from the germline V gene. The CDR3 extends over 13 amino acids. Unmatched junction bases numbered 5, after V lost 5 bases and J lost 6 bases. CDR3 loop: CASSPGTGNGYTF. For the CDR3, the DNA is TGTGCCAGCAGTCCCGGGACAGGCAATGGCTACACCTTC.